These 18 T cell receptor beta chains originate from one sample sequenced in a study of T-cell memory formation after mild COVID-19. TCRdb re-derived calls from the 5' RACE reads in MiXCR, one entry per CDR3 protein. The sample contains about 200,000 distinct CDR3 sequences, about 9.2% of which appear only once. Sequenced input: PBMCs or a T cell subset sorted from them (not recorded which). The receptors originated from a man between 18 and 35 years old who had mild COVID-19 (a few samples of this study predate the infection). Cell type and time point are not known.

The chain couples TRBV20-1 to TRBJ2-4, with D possibly matching TRBD1 (5 bases). The V end lost 5 bases, the J end lost 0 bases, and 8 bases lay between the germline ends. Germline lookup yields CDR1 DFQATT and CDR2 SNEGSKA (reference sequence). CDR3 length: 13 amino acids. The CDR3 loop reads CSASTVAKNIQYF. DNA for the CDR3: TGCAGTGCTTCGACAGTAGCCAAAAACATTCAGTACTTC.

This chain connects TRBV18 to TRBJ2-6; 8 bases are shared with TRBD1. The CDR3 consists of 15 residues. The germline V gene encodes CDR1 KGHSH and CDR2 LQKENI. The V and J ends lost 3 bases and 3 bases, in that order; junction bases with no gene match: 1. DNA of the CDR3: TGTGCCAGCTCACCTGACAGGGGTGGGGCCAACGTCCTGACTTTC. Amino acid sequence: CASSPDRGGANVLTF.

This clonotype has just a few counts. The chain joins TRBV6-1 to TRBJ2-3; D is unresolved. The CDR3 loop spans 13 amino acids. The germline V gene has CDR1 MNHNS and CDR2 SASEGT. Trimming removed 5 bases at V and 8 bases at J, with 14 bases between. In nucleotides, the CDR3 is TGTGCCAGCAGTAACCCCTCGCCGGGTACGCAGTATTTT. It yields the protein CASSNPSPGTQYF.

The sample holds a few counts of this clonotype. The V and J genes are TRBV4-3 and TRBJ1-4; 12 nucleotides agree with TRBD1. Trimming took 3 bases from V and 7 from J; bases not matched to a gene: 15. The V gene's germline CDR1 is LGHNA and CDR2 YSLEER. The CDR3 has 19 residues. As DNA, the CDR3 is TGCGCCAGCAGCCAGGGGACAGGGGGCGCGGACCCGATGGGTGAAAAACTGTTTTTT. It encodes CASSQGTGGADPMGEKLFF.

The rearrangement links TRBV6-2 or TRBV6-3 to TRBJ1-2; TRBD1 is a possible D gene (5 bases). Germline V gene data show CDR1 as MNHEY and CDR2 as SVGEGT. The CDR3 extends over 14 amino acids. Trimming removed 5 bases at V and 5 bases at J, with 15 bases between. CDR3 in DNA: TGTGCCAGCAGTAATCCGGGGGAGTGGTATGGCTACACCTTC. Amino acids: CASSNPGEWYGYTF.

The V call is TRBV29-1, the J call TRBJ1-3, with D hard to call. CDR1 SQVTM and CDR2 ANQGSEA come from the germline V gene. CDR3 size: 13 residues. Trimming shortened V by 1 base and J by 3 bases, and 7 bases separated the two germline ends. The CDR3: CSVEGPGGNTIYF. The CDR3 region has the DNA TGCAGCGTTGAAGGTCCAGGTGGAAACACCATATATTTT.

This clonotype showed up many times. This chain connects TRBV5-1 to TRBJ1-1; D is uncertain. The germline V gene has CDR1 SGHRS and CDR2 YFSETQ. This CDR3 is 15 amino acids long. With 3 bases removed from V and 1 base from J, the gap between germline ends came to 13 bases. The CDR3 coding sequence is TGCGCCAGCAGCTCTTCCATTCAGAGGAACACTGAAGCTTTCTTT. As protein: CASSSSIQRNTEAFF.

This chain connects TRBV7-3 to TRBJ1-1, with no clear D. Looked up from germline, CDR1 is SGHTA and CDR2 is FQGTGA. The length of the CDR3 is 13 residues. V gave up 2 bases and J gave up 7 bases, with 11 bases separating them. CDR3 nucleotide sequence: TGTGCCAGCAGCTTATCAAGGTTGGATGAAGCTTTCTTT. Protein sequence: CASSLSRLDEAFF.

The V gene is TRBV7-2, the J gene TRBJ1-5; D gene uncertain. Trimming took off 4 bases at V and 7 bases at J, with 11 bases between the two ends. The CDR3 loop spans 13 amino acids. Germline assignment: CDR1 SGHTA and CDR2 FQGNSA. The CDR3 DNA reads as TGTGCCAGCAGCTCCTATGGGGAACAGCCCCAGCATTTT. It is translated as CASSSYGEQPQHF.

The chain is built from TRBV4-2 and TRBJ2-3; D remains ambiguous. Germline V gene sequence: CDR1 LGHNA, CDR2 YNFKEQ. The CDR3 runs 13 residues. Trimming took off 0 bases at V and 4 bases at J, with 5 bases between the two ends. The DNA of the CDR3 is TGTGCCAGCAGCCAAGACCCTTCAGATACGCAGTATTTT. It translates to CASSQDPSDTQYF.

The V and J genes are TRBV7-2 and TRBJ2-3; D not resolved. Germline V gene lookup returns CDR1 SGHTA and CDR2 FQGNSA. Trimming removed 4 bases at V and 0 bases at J, with 5 bases between. The CDR3 runs to 13 residues. The CDR3 here is CASSSQSTDTQYF. In nucleotides, the CDR3 is TGTGCCAGCAGCTCACAGAGCACAGATACGCAGTATTTT.

The sample holds a few counts of this clonotype. The genes are TRBV5-4 and TRBJ2-5; either TRBD1 or TRBD2 may fit D (5 bases each). Trimming stripped 4 bases from V and 2 bases from J, with 15 bases between. Germline CDR1 reads SGHNT; CDR2 reads YYREEE (reference sequence). This CDR3 is built from 15 residues. This CDR3 reads CASSNARGEQETQYF. In DNA, the CDR3 is TGTGCCAGCAGCAATGCGAGGGGTGAGCAAGAGACCCAGTACTTC.

The V and J genes are TRBV19 and TRBJ2-2; 7 bases align to TRBD1. The V and J ends lost 5 bases and 5 bases, in that order; junction bases with no gene match: 11. The CDR3 length is 16 residues. CDR1 and CDR2 (germline): LNHDA, SQIVND (reference sequence). CDR3 residues: CASSVRRGRGTGELFF. DNA for the CDR3: TGTGCCAGTAGTGTACGAAGGGGGCGCGGAACCGGGGAGCTGTTTTTT. Full variable domain (outside the CDR3, taken from reference TRBV19 and TRBJ2-2): DGGITQSPKYLFRKEGQNVTLSCEQNLNHDAMYWYRQDPGQGLRLIYYSQIVNDFQKGDIAEGYSVSREKKESFPLTVTSAQKNPTAFYLCASSVRRGRGTGELFFGEGSRLTVL.

This clonotype was recorded many times. The chain uses TRBV5-6 and TRBJ2-3, with D possibly called TRBD1 or TRBD2 (5 bases each). The V end was cut by 3 bases, the J end by 6 bases, with 20 bases between. CDR1 SGHDT and CDR2 YYEEEE come from the germline V gene. CDR3 size: 16 residues. CDR3 bases: TGTGCCAGCAGCTGGGTCCGGGACCCGGCACAGGATACGCAGTATTTT. Encoded protein: CASSWVRDPAQDTQYF. Based on the CDR3 plus reference TRBV5-6 and TRBJ2-3, the full variable domain is DAGVTQSPTHLIKTRGQQVTLRCSPKSGHDTVSWYQQALGQGPQFIFQYYEEEERQRGNFPDRFSGHQFPNYSSELNVNALLLGDSALYLCASSWVRDPAQDTQYFGPGTRLTVL.

Ten or more counts support this clonotype. This chain connects TRBV7-2 to TRBJ2-3, with 13 bases fitting TRBD2. Losses at the gene ends were 3 bases for V and 0 bases for J; bases not matched to a gene: 9. The V gene's germline CDR1 is SGHTA and CDR2 FQGNSA. There are 19 residues in the CDR3. Here the CDR3 DNA reads TGTGCCAGCAGCTTGAGCGGACTAGCGGGGGACCGTAGCACAGATACGCAGTATTTT. Amino acids: CASSLSGLAGDRSTDTQYF.

Concerning this clonotype: A much larger clonotype is one base distant, so this may be a read error. The CDR3 here is CASSLRRGEETQYF. CDR3 coding DNA: TGTGCCAGCAGTTTAAGGCGAGGTGAAGAGACCCAGTACTTC. The J gene is TRBJ2-5, the V gene TRBV12-3 or TRBV12-4; D not resolved. The CDR3 is 14 amino acids. Trimming left V 2 bases short and J 3 bases short, with 10 bases between.

In this sample, this clonotype turned up a few times. V and J are TRBV7-9 and TRBJ2-1; 10 bases are a match to TRBD2. The V gene end was trimmed by 0 bases and the J gene end by 5 bases; junction bases not matched to a gene: 4. The CDR3 covers 16 residues. The germline gives CDR1 SEHNR, CDR2 FQNEAQ (reference sequence). CDR3 region: CASSLALAGEHNEQFF. DNA for the CDR3: TGTGCCAGCAGCTTAGCCCTAGCGGGGGAGCACAATGAGCAGTTCTTC.

J is TRBJ2-3 and V is TRBV12-3 or TRBV12-4, with TRBD2 identical over 8 bases. The CDR3 totals 16 residues. Trimming at V came to 5 bases and at J to 2 bases, leaving 9 bases not matched to a gene. CDR3 loop: CASSASGGGPTDTQYF. DNA of the CDR3: TGTGCCAGCAGTGCCTCGGGCGGGGGGCCCACAGATACGCAGTATTTT.